This TCR beta chain originates from a study of cytomegalovirus exposure and HLA in healthy donors. Nominal health characterized the donors when sampled, though unrecorded immune exposures were likely. The count of this clone is one. Its antigen is not identified. Findings of the study overall: Many donors carried some public TCRs, although rarity characterized most TCR sequences. Common viral pathogens seemed to be connected with several of the most significant clusters, according to a later analysis. In vitro data verified a few CMV-associated chains as specific for CMV antigens.

The CDR3 covers 18 residues. V shed 3 bases and J shed 0 bases, with 18 bases lying between them. CDR1 and CDR2 (germline): LNHDA, SQIVND (reference sequence). The study ran its PCR with 60 Vbeta and 13 Jbeta primers. This table comes from immunoSEQ multiplex PCR, and its TCRdb copy is limited to in-frame clones, with some not included. The data contain about 180,000 clones, around 83% of them singletons. This TCR was sampled from a girl between 2 and 10 years old in good health and CMV-seropositive. The sequenced sample was PBMCs. The chain employs TRBV19 and TRBJ1-5, with a tentative D call TRBD1 (6 bases). CDR3 loop: CASSISGTIPLSNQPQHF. CDR3 in DNA: TGTGCCAGTAGTATCTCAGGGACAATACCACTTAGCAATCAGCCCCAGCATTTT.